This section outlines one T cell receptor beta chain sequence together with its context. The source of the sample is a study of cytomegalovirus exposure and HLA in healthy donors. The PCR ran on 60 Vbeta and 13 Jbeta primers. TCRdb's copy holds only in-frame clones and misses some; the assay was immunoSEQ multiplex PCR. The sample holds around 140,000 clones, 82% seen once. After removal of 2 bases from V and 6 bases from J, the junction contained 6 bases not matched to a gene. From germline, CDR1 is LNHDA and CDR2 SQIVND (reference sequence). The CDR3 contains 15 residues. This receptor was obtained from a woman aged 40 to 49 in good health and CMV-seronegative. V and J are TRBV19 and TRBJ2-1, with 8 bases fitting TRBD2. Sequenced: PBMCs. CDR3 amino acids: CASSITSGTSNEQFF. The CDR3 DNA sequence: TGTGCCAGTAGTATAACCTCCGGGACTAGCAATGAGCAGTTCTTC.